This T cell receptor beta chain was obtained from a study of T cell responses to AZD1222 COVID-19 vaccine. Overall study findings and caveats: Close to half of spike-specific TCRs reportedly recognize unmutated variant regions. The peak T cell response came first, and repertoires were sampled only after it. With dominance at 160-218 and 743-854, vaccine-associated CD4 TCRs spanned spike.

Per germline, CDR1 SGHAT and CDR2 FQNNGV. V was cut by 7 bases and J by 8 bases, with 14 bases left in between. The CDR3 length is 12 residues. Concerning this clone itself: Its specificity is unknown.

Measured with immunoSEQ multiplex PCR; TCRdb has only the in-frame clones, and not every one. Here the sample spans roughly 120,000 clones, 85% to 95% being singletons. The sample here was peripheral blood, taken on day 0 of AZD1222 vaccination. This receptor was obtained from an adult in good health. This chain links TRBV11-2 with TRBJ1-2; possibly TRBD1 for D (6 bases). This chain's CDR3 is CASTDDRIGYTF. The CDR3 DNA follows: TGTGCCAGCACCGACGACAGGATCGGCTACACCTTC.